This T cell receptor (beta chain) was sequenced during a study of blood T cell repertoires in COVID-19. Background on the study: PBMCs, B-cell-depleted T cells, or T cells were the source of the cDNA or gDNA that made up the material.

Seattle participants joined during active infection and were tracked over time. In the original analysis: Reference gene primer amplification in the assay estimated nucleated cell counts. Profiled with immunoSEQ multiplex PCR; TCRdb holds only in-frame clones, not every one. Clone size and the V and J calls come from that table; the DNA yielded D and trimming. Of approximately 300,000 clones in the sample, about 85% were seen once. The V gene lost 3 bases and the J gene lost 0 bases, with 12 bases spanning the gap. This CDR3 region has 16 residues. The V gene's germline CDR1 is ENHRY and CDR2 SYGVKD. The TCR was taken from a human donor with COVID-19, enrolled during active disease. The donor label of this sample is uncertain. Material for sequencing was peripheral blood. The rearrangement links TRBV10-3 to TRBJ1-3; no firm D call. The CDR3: CAISETNSFSGNTIYF. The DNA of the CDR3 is TGTGCCATCAGTGAAACCAACTCCTTCTCTGGAAACACCATATATTTT.